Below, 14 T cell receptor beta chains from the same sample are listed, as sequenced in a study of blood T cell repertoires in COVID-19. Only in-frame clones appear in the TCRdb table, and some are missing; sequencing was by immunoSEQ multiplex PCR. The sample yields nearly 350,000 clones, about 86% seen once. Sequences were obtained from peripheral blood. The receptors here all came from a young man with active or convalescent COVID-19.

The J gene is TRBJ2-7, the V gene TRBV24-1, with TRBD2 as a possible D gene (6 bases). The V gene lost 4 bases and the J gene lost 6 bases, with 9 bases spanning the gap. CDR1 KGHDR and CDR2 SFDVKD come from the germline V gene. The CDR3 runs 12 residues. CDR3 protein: CATSEGGVEQYF. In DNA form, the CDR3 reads TGTGCCACCAGTGAGGGCGGGGTCGAGCAGTACTTC.

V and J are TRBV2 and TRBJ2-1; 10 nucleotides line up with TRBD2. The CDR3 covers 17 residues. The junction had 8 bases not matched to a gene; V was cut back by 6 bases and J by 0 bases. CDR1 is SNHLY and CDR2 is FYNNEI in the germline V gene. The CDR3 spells CASRRRASGSSYNEQFF. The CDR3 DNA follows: TGTGCCAGCAGGAGAAGGGCTAGCGGGAGCTCCTACAATGAGCAGTTCTTC.

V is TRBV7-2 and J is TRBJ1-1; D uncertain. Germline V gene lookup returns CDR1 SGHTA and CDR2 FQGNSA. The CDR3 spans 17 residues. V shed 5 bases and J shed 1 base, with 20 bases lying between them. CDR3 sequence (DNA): TGTGCCAGCAGCCAGAGGCAGATTCACCTTGGGAACACTGAAGCTTTCTTT. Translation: CASSQRQIHLGNTEAFF.

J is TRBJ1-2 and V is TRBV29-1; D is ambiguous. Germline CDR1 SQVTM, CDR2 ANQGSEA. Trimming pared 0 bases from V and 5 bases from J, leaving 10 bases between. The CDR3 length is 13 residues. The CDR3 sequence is CSVEENLEYGYTF. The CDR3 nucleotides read TGCAGCGTTGAAGAGAACTTAGAGTATGGCTACACCTTC.

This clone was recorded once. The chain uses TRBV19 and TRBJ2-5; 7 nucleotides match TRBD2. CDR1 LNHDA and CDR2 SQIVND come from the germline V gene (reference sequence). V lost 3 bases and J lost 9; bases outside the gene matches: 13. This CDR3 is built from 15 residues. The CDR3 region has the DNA TGTGCCAGTAGTATCGCGCCTAGCGGTCTTGGGGCCCAGTACTTC. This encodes CASSIAPSGLGAQYF.

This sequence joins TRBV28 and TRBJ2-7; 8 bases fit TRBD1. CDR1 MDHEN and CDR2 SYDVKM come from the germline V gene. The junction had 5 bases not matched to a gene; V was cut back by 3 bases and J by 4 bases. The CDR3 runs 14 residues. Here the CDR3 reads CASSLADRDYEQYF. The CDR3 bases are TGTGCCAGCAGTTTGGCGGACAGGGATTACGAGCAGTACTTC.

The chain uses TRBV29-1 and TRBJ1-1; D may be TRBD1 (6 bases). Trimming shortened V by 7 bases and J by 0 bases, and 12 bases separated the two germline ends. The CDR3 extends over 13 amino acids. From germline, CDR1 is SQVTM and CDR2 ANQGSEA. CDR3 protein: CSAGDTLNTEAFF. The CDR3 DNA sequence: TGCAGCGCCGGGGACACTTTGAACACTGAAGCTTTCTTT.

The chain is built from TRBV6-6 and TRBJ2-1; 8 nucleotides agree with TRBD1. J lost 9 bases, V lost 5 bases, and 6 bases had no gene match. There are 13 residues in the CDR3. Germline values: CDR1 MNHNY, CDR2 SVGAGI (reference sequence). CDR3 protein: CASSLSGTGEQFF. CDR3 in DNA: TGTGCCAGCAGTCTTTCTGGGACAGGTGAGCAGTTCTTC.

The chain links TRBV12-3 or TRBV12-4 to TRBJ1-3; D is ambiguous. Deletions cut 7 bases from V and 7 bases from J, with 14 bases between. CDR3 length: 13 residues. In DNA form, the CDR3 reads TGTGCCAGCACCCTCACGATCGGGAACACCATATATTTT. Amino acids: CASTLTIGNTIYF.

The CDR3 sequence: CATPRDRHYEQYF. Here the CDR3 DNA reads TGTGCCACCCCCCGGGACAGACACTACGAGCAGTACTTC. The chain has TRBV19 and TRBJ2-7, with 7 bases lining up with TRBD1. Germline V CDR1 and CDR2: LNHDA, SQIVND (reference sequence). V lost 10 bases and J lost 3; bases outside the gene matches: 9. This CDR3 region has 13 residues.

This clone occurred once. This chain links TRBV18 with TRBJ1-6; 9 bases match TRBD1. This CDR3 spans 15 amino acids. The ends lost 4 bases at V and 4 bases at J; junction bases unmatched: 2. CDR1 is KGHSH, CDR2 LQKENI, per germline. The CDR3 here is CASSLTGGYNSPLHF. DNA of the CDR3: TGTGCCAGCTCACTGACAGGGGGTTATAATTCACCCCTCCACTTT.

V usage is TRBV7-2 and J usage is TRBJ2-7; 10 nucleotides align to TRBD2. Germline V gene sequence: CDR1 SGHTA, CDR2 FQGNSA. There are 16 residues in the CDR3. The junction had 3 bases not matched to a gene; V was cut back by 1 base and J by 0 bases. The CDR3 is CASSLEGTSDSYEQYF. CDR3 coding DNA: TGTGCCAGCAGCTTAGAAGGGACTAGCGACTCCTACGAGCAGTACTTC. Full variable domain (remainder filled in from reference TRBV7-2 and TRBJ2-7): GAGVSQSPSNKVTEKGKDVELRCDPISGHTALYWYRQSLGQGLEFLIYFQGNSAPDKSGLPSDRFSAERTGGSVSTLTIQRTQQEDSAVYLCASSLEGTSDSYEQYFGPGTRLTVT.

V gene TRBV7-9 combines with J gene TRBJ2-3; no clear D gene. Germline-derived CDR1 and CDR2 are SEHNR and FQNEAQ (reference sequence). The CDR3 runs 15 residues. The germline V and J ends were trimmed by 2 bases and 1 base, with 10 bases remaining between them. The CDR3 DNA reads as TGTGCCAGCAGCTTAAAATGGCAACGCACAGATACGCAGTATTTT. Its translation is CASSLKWQRTDTQYF.

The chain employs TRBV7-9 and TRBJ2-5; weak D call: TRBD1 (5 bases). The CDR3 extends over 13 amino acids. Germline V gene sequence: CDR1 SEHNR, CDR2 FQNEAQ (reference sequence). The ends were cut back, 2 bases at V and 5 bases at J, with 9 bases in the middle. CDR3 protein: CASSLMGRETQYF. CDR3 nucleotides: TGTGCCAGCAGCTTAATGGGGCGGGAGACCCAGTACTTC. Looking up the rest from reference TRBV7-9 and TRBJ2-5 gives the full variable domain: DTGVSQNPRHKITKRGQNVTFRCDPISEHNRLYWYRQTLGQGPEFLTYFQNEAQLEKSRLLSDRFSAERPKGSFSTLEIQRTEQGDSAMYLCASSLMGRETQYFGPGTRLLVL.